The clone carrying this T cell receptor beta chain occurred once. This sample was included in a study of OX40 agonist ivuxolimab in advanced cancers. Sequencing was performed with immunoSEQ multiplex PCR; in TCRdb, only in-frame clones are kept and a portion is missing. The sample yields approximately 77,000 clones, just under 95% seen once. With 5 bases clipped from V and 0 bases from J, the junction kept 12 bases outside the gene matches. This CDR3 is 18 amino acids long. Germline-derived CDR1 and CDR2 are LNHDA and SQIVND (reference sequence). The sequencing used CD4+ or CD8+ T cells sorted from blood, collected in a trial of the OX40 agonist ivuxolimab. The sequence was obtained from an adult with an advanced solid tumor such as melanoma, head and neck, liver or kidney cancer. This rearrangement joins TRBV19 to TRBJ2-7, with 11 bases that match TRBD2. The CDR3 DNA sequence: TGTGCCAGTAGTTTTACCGGGACTAGCGGACAGAGCTCCTACGAGCAGTACTTC. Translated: CASSFTGTSGQSSYEQYF.